This T cell receptor (beta chain) comes out of a study of T cell responses to AZD1222 COVID-19 vaccine. Findings and caveats of the study: Rises in breadth and depth of Spike-specific TCRs came after two AZD1222 doses. The study found vaccine-associated CD4 TCRs spanning spike, dominant at 160-218 and 743-854. Variant regions that are unmutated are reportedly the target of nearly half of spike-specific TCRs.

The V and J ends lost 5 bases and 4 bases respectively, with 23 bases between them. CDR3 length: 18 residues. Germline V gene sequence: CDR1 SEHNR, CDR2 FQNEAQ (reference sequence). Profiling relied on immunoSEQ multiplex PCR, and the TCRdb table lists in-frame clones only, not all of them. This table holds more than 95,000 clones, more than 85% found once. About this clone itself: The antigen is undetermined.

V gene TRBV7-9 combines with J gene TRBJ2-2; perhaps TRBD2 as D (6 bases). Here the sequenced sample was peripheral blood, taken on day 0 of MenACWY control vaccination. This sequence was found in an adult in good health. DNA for the CDR3: TGTGCCAGCAGCCCGAGACCGGGACTCCCAGAAATCACCGGGGAGCTGTTTTTT. Translating it yields CASSPRPGLPEITGELFF.